Below, 28 T cell receptor beta chains from the same sample are listed, as sequenced in a study of human T cells and chemical hapten exposure. Regarding time point: patch test 3, about 24 weeks after DPC sensitization. The sample's treatment: therapeutic diphenylcyclopropenone sensitization with weekly scalp DPC. Each CDR3 protein is one row after TCRdb ran MiXCR on the RACE reads. The repertoire includes over 150,000 distinct CDR3 sequences, about a quarter of them detected once, and 2.1% sits in the top ten. Sample: whole blood, taken in connection with sensitization to the hapten diphenylcyclopropenone (DPC). The receptors derive from a woman aged 18-29 years with alopecia areata. Some clones in this sample may be carry-over from other donors' samples.

The rearrangement joins TRBV12-3 or TRBV12-4 to TRBJ2-3; D assignment may be TRBD1 or TRBD2 (6 bases each). The CDR3 is made up of 17 amino acids. Trimming took off 3 bases at V and 6 bases at J, with 22 bases between the two ends. The CDR3 coding sequence is TGTGCCAGCAGTTTTCAAATGGGTGAGGGGGGCGGCGATACGCAGTATTTT. Translated, it gives CASSFQMGEGGGDTQYF.

This clonotype turned up a few times. The chain links TRBV4-2 to TRBJ2-6, with unresolved D. CDR3 size: 15 residues. The germline V gene has CDR1 LGHNA and CDR2 YNFKEQ. Trimming took 4 bases from V and 2 from J, leaving 9 bases between them. CDR3 sequence (DNA): TGTGCCAGCAGCCCGAAGGAAGCTGGGGCCAACGTCCTGACTTTC. Translated, it gives CASSPKEAGANVLTF.

The rearrangement joins TRBV11-2 to TRBJ2-5, with TRBD2 matching 11 bases. Germline V lookup: CDR1 SGHAT, CDR2 FQNNGV. The J segment lost 5 bases and the V segment lost 5 bases, leaving 13 bases of the junction unmatched. The length of the CDR3 is 17 residues. This chain's CDR3 is CASSPIRLAGGGETQYF. The CDR3 DNA reads TGTGCCAGCAGCCCGATCCGCCTAGCGGGGGGTGGCGAGACCCAGTACTTC.

The V and J genes are TRBV10-2 and TRBJ2-7; TRBD2 matches at 7 bases. The CDR3 has 15 residues. Germline CDR1 reads WSHSY; CDR2 reads SAAADI. The ends lost 1 base at V and 2 bases at J; junction bases unmatched: 5. The CDR3: CASSEWDYGAYEQYF. For the CDR3, the DNA is TGCGCCAGCAGTGAGTGGGACTATGGCGCCTACGAGCAGTACTTC.

The V gene is TRBV27, the J gene TRBJ2-7; D perhaps matches TRBD1 (6 bases). Between the trimmed V and J ends, which lost 3 bases and 7 bases, there was a span of 19 bases. This CDR3 contains 15 residues. Looked up from germline, CDR1 is MNHEY and CDR2 is SMNVEV (reference sequence). DNA of the CDR3: TGTGCCAGCAGTTTCGGGAACAGGGTGAATGGTGAGCAGTACTTC. The encoded protein is CASSFGNRVNGEQYF.

Of note for this clonotype: Because the CDR3 is missing its conserved closing phenylalanine or tryptophan, this is likely a read error. Because the CDR3's place on the DNA is in doubt, the DNA is left out and the CDR3 is given as listed by TCRdb. V and J are TRBV7-2 and TRBJ2-3. The germline V gene encodes CDR1 SGHTA and CDR2 FQGNSA. Ends included, the CDR3 has 8 residues. The CDR3 here is CASSLPTE.

The rearrangement uses TRBV4-1 and TRBJ2-7, with D possibly TRBD2 on 7 matching bases. The germline CDR1 and CDR2 sequences are MGHRA and YSYEKL. The ends were cut back, 0 bases at V and 3 bases at J, with 15 bases in the middle. The CDR3 is 16 residues long. This chain's CDR3 is CASSQDIGGAYYEQYF. The CDR3 nucleotides read TGCGCCAGCAGCCAAGATATAGGGGGGGCTTACTACGAGCAGTACTTC.

This chain connects TRBV4-2 to TRBJ2-1; perhaps TRBD2 as D (6 bases). The V end was cut by 4 bases, the J end by 7 bases, with 17 bases between. The CDR3 totals 15 residues. Germline V gives CDR1 LGHNA, CDR2 YNFKEQ. CDR3: CASSRGRRDANEQFF. As DNA, the CDR3 is TGTGCCAGCAGCCGCGGCCGGCGGGATGCTAATGAGCAGTTCTTC.

The chain uses TRBV6-2 or TRBV6-3 and TRBJ2-7, with TRBD1 matching over 7 bases. The CDR3 runs to 14 residues. V gave up 2 bases and J gave up 3 bases; unmatched junction bases: 4. The V gene's germline CDR1 is MNHEY and CDR2 SVGEGT. CDR3 bases: TGTGCCAGCAGTTACGCAGGGGGTCACTACGAGCAGTACTTC. It codes for CASSYAGGHYEQYF.

The gene calls are TRBV4-3 and TRBJ2-2; D gene uncertain. CDR3 length: 17 residues. The V end lost 5 bases, the J end lost 0 bases, and 16 bases lay between the germline ends. Germline CDR1 LGHNA, CDR2 YSLEER. CDR3 DNA sequence: TGCGCCAGCAGCGCCCCCCCCGCTACCACGAACACCGGGGAGCTGTTTTTT. Its translation: CASSAPPATTNTGELFF.

This clonotype was observed a handful of times. This chain links TRBV20-1 with TRBJ2-1, with D tentatively TRBD2 (6 bases). Germline CDR1 DFQATT, CDR2 SNEGSKA (reference sequence). CDR3 size: 13 residues. Deletions cut 5 bases from V and 7 bases from J, with 15 bases between. CDR3 loop: CSAGPRTKNEQFF. Here the CDR3 DNA reads TGCAGTGCTGGTCCCCGGACTAAGAATGAGCAGTTCTTC.

The chain combines TRBV20-1 with TRBJ1-1; 7 nucleotides agree with TRBD1. Germline values: CDR1 DFQATT, CDR2 SNEGSKA (reference sequence). Unmatched junction bases numbered 11, after V lost 2 bases and J lost 5 bases. This CDR3 is 15 amino acids long. The CDR3 DNA sequence: TGCAGTGCTAGACAGAGCGACAGGGTGGGTACTGAAGCTTTCTTT. It is translated as CSARQSDRVGTEAFF.

In nucleotides, the CDR3 is TGTGCCAGCGGAGAGGGAGCGGGGCCTTACGAGCAGTACTTC. Protein sequence: CASGEGAGPYEQYF. This chain links TRBV6-5 with TRBJ2-7; 7 nucleotides agree with TRBD2. The V gene's germline CDR1 is MNHEY and CDR2 SVGAGI. V shed 8 bases, J shed 4 bases, and the junction held 11 bases outside the gene matches. The CDR3 loop spans 14 amino acids.

The V gene is TRBV2, the J gene TRBJ2-7; D gene ambiguous. CDR3 length: 12 amino acids. Trimming removed 4 bases from V and 5 bases from J, with 9 bases in between. From germline, CDR1 is SNHLY and CDR2 FYNNEI. The CDR3 loop reads CASSGARNEQYF. CDR3 DNA sequence: TGTGCCAGCAGTGGGGCGCGCAACGAGCAGTACTTC.

The DNA of the CDR3 is TGTGCCATCAGTGATTGGGACAGGGATTATAGCGGCTACACCTTC. This sequence encodes CAISDWDRDYSGYTF. The rearrangement uses TRBV10-3 and TRBJ1-2; TRBD1 aligns across 9 bases. Looked up from germline, CDR1 is ENHRY and CDR2 is SYGVKD. The CDR3 is 15 residues long. The junction had 10 bases not matched to a gene; V was cut back by 3 bases and J by 8 bases.

The chain carries TRBV6-6 and TRBJ2-7, with D unclear. V was pared by 6 bases and J by 5 bases, with 17 bases between. The CDR3 has 14 residues. Per germline, CDR1 MNHNY and CDR2 SVGAGI (reference sequence). The CDR3 DNA is TGTGCCAGCAGAAAAGTCCTCTCCGTGGACGAGCAGTACTTC. It specifies CASRKVLSVDEQYF.

This sequence joins TRBV5-1 and TRBJ2-4; 8 nucleotides match TRBD2. The CDR3 contains 14 residues. V shed 4 bases, J shed 7 bases, and the junction held 7 bases outside the gene matches. CDR1 and CDR2 from the germline V gene are SGHRS and YFSETQ. CDR3 DNA sequence: TGCGCCAGCAGCGGTAGCGGGATACCGAACATTCAGTACTTC. Amino acids: CASSGSGIPNIQYF.

Sample share makes this clonotype medium-sized. The CDR3 bases are TGCGCCAGCAGCCACGGACTAGCGGGGGCCCTCAATGAGCAGTTCTTC. This translates into CASSHGLAGALNEQFF. V gene TRBV4-1 combines with J gene TRBJ2-1; TRBD2 aligns across 13 bases. Germline loops: CDR1 MGHRA, CDR2 YSYEKL. The J segment lost 6 bases and the V segment lost 3 bases, leaving 5 bases of the junction unmatched. The CDR3 has 16 residues.

The chain carries TRBV5-1 and TRBJ2-4; D perhaps matches TRBD2 (6 bases). There are 15 residues in the CDR3. V was cut by 3 bases and J by 12 bases, with 22 bases left in between. Germline V gene data show CDR1 as SGHRS and CDR2 as YFSETQ. CDR3 loop: CASSSGPPSERSQYF. The CDR3 DNA reads as TGCGCCAGCAGCTCCGGCCCCCCTAGCGAGAGGAGTCAGTACTTC.

This clonotype came up many times. The chain recombines TRBV9 with TRBJ2-7, with TRBD2 matching over 8 bases. Germline CDR1 SGDLS, CDR2 YYNGEE. V lost 2 bases and J lost 6; bases outside the gene matches: 7. This CDR3 region has 14 residues. The CDR3 region is CASSVGSGELEQYF. CDR3 coding DNA: TGTGCCAGCAGCGTGGGTAGCGGGGAGCTCGAGCAGTACTTC.

This clonotype occurred many times. The rearrangement joins TRBV2 to TRBJ2-3, with D hard to call. Per germline, CDR1 SNHLY and CDR2 FYNNEI. This CDR3 spans 13 amino acids. Trimming pared 10 bases from V and 2 bases from J, leaving 13 bases between. This CDR3 is CATGRVPTDTQYF. DNA for the CDR3: TGTGCCACTGGACGAGTTCCCACAGATACGCAGTATTTT.

The chain employs TRBV3-1 and TRBJ1-4; weak D call: TRBD1 (5 bases). CDR1 and CDR2 (germline): LGHDT, YNNKEL (reference sequence). The V end lost 4 bases, the J end lost 8 bases, and 20 bases lay between the germline ends. The CDR3 length is 16 residues. CDR3 region: CASSRHGSREGEKLFF. DNA of the CDR3: TGTGCCAGCAGCCGCCACGGAAGCAGGGAGGGAGAAAAACTGTTTTTT.

This clonotype was observed a handful of times. V gene TRBV28 combines with J gene TRBJ2-7; 7 bases line up with TRBD1. J was trimmed by 5 bases and V by 5 bases; bases with no gene match: 15. The germline V gene encodes CDR1 MDHEN and CDR2 SYDVKM. This CDR3 has 16 residues. The CDR3 DNA follows: TGTGCCAGCAGTCTCAAGGGTCTGAGACAGGGCCACGAGCAGTACTTC. This codes for CASSLKGLRQGHEQYF.

This clonotype was detected ten times or more. This chain links TRBV4-3 with TRBJ1-3, with a tentative D call TRBD1 (6 bases). The CDR3 is 13 amino acids. Germline V gene lookup returns CDR1 LGHNA and CDR2 YSLEER. V was clipped by 3 bases and J by 11 bases, with 14 bases between them. The CDR3 DNA reads as TGCGCCAGCAGCCAGACGGTGGGGGGCTCCATATATTTT. Translating gives CASSQTVGGSIYF.

V is TRBV14 and J is TRBJ1-2, with D uncertain. V was shortened by 0 bases and J by 8 bases, with 19 bases between the two germline ends. Germline V gene lookup returns CDR1 SGHDN and CDR2 FVKESK. The CDR3 is 16 residues long. CDR3 amino acids: CASSQDLGWEPSGYTF. CDR3 DNA: TGTGCCAGCAGCCAAGATCTAGGATGGGAGCCATCAGGCTACACCTTC.

The V call is TRBV4-1, the J call TRBJ2-7; TRBD2 matches 7 bases. CDR1 MGHRA and CDR2 YSYEKL come from the germline V gene. The CDR3 covers 13 residues. Unmatched junction bases numbered 6, after V lost 1 base and J lost 9 bases. The CDR3 sequence: CASSQGGREVQYF. The DNA for the CDR3 is TGCGCCAGCAGCCAAGGGGGGAGGGAAGTGCAGTACTTC.

The sample holds many counts of this clonotype. The rearrangement uses TRBV6-1 and TRBJ1-5; unclear D gene. Germline lookup yields CDR1 MNHNS and CDR2 SASEGT. The V gene lost 1 base and the J gene lost 4 bases, with 5 bases spanning the gap. This CDR3 has 13 amino acids. The CDR3: CASSEERNQPQHF. CDR3 sequence (DNA): TGTGCCAGCAGTGAAGAAAGAAATCAGCCCCAGCATTTT.

The rearrangement uses TRBV7-2 and TRBJ2-7; 7 positions agree with TRBD1. Germline V gene lookup returns CDR1 SGHTA and CDR2 FQGNSA. The CDR3 has 15 amino acids. Trimming removed 1 base from V and 4 bases from J; junction bases left unmatched: 7. The CDR3 sequence: CASSLEATGKYEQYF. CDR3 sequence (DNA): TGTGCCAGCAGCTTAGAGGCGACAGGGAAATACGAGCAGTACTTC.